What follows is one TCR beta chain and its context. Repertoires were generated with immunoSEQ multiplex PCR, while TCRdb's copy carries only in-frame clones and drops some. The sample lists some 210,000 clones; around nine tenths were seen once. This specimen comes from a study of blood T cell repertoires in COVID-19. Per germline, CDR1 SQVTM and CDR2 ANQGSEA. J lost 5 bases, V lost 6 bases, and 11 bases had no gene match. This CDR3 region has 15 residues. The TCR sequence derives from a woman aged 40 to 49 with acute or convalescent COVID-19. The chain is built from TRBV29-1 and TRBJ2-3; 10 bases match TRBD2. The material sequenced was peripheral blood. CDR3: CSVIGLAVSLDTQYF. CDR3 nucleotides: TGCAGCGTAATAGGACTAGCGGTTAGCCTAGATACGCAGTATTTT.